These 22 T cell receptor beta chains originate from one sample sequenced in a study of OX40 agonist ivuxolimab in advanced cancers. Generated by immunoSEQ multiplex PCR, the TCRdb table keeps only in-frame clones and is missing some. This sample has about 110,000 clones, with about nine tenths found just once. Specimen: CD4+ or CD8+ T cells sorted from blood, collected in a trial of the OX40 agonist ivuxolimab. Source of these receptors: an adult with an advanced solid tumor such as melanoma, head and neck, liver or kidney cancer.

This chain links TRBV28 with TRBJ1-5; D not resolved. Trimming left V 10 bases short and J 9 bases short, with 16 bases between. CDR3 size: 12 residues. Looked up from germline, CDR1 is MDHEN and CDR2 is SYDVKM. CDR3: CATRLGLLPQHF. In DNA form, the CDR3 reads TGTGCCACCAGGTTGGGGTTGCTGCCCCAGCATTTT. The full variable domain, with the rest looked up from reference TRBV28 and TRBJ1-5, is DVKVTQSSRYLVKRTGEKVFLECVQDMDHENMFWYRQDPGLGLRLIYFSYDVKMKEKGDIPEGYSVSREKKERFSLILESASTNQTSMYLCATRLGLLPQHFGDGTRLSIL.

The chain couples TRBV6-4 to TRBJ2-1; 7 nucleotides agree with TRBD2. Germline values: CDR1 MRHNA, CDR2 SNTAGT. There are 17 residues in the CDR3. The V and J ends lost 2 bases and 7 bases, in that order; junction bases with no gene match: 14. The CDR3 DNA reads TGTGCCAGCAGTGACCTGGGGGGGTTTAATACGAGGAATGAGCAGTTCTTC. Translation gives CASSDLGGFNTRNEQFF.

V gene TRBV9 combines with J gene TRBJ2-7, with a tentative D call TRBD1 (5 bases). Germline V CDR1 and CDR2: SGDLS, YYNGEE. The CDR3 has 14 amino acids. Trimming left V 3 bases short and J 4 bases short, with 14 bases between. The CDR3 sequence: CASSDVAGSYEQYF. The CDR3 DNA sequence: TGTGCCAGCAGCGACGTCGCAGGGTCATACGAGCAGTACTTC.

CDR3 sequence (DNA): TGTGCCTGGACGAGGGTAGTTGGGAGTGGCTACACCTTC. Its translation: CAWTRVVGSGYTF. The rearrangement joins TRBV30 to TRBJ1-2; D is uncertain. This CDR3 region has 13 residues. Germline-derived CDR1 and CDR2 are GTSNPN and SVGIG (reference sequence). Trimming stripped 4 bases from V and 7 bases from J, with 16 bases between.

This clone occurred once. V gene TRBV9 combines with J gene TRBJ2-3; 9 bases fit TRBD1. The CDR3 has 17 residues. V dropped 0 bases and J dropped 4; count of bases not matched to a gene: 9. Germline assignment: CDR1 SGDLS and CDR2 YYNGEE. This CDR3 is CASSVGPGQGMADTQYF. The CDR3 DNA is TGTGCCAGCAGCGTAGGGCCGGGACAGGGTATGGCAGATACGCAGTATTTT.

The chain uses TRBV19 and TRBJ2-7, with D perhaps TRBD2 (6 bases). The CDR3 consists of 14 residues. V lost 5 bases and J lost 2, with 13 bases in between. Germline V gene data show CDR1 as LNHDA and CDR2 as SQIVND (reference sequence). The CDR3 loop is CASSAQGGTYEQYF. CDR3 bases: TGTGCCAGTAGTGCCCAGGGAGGCACCTACGAGCAGTACTTC.

Regarding this clone: One junction end does not reproduce the germline sequence, and a read error may be involved. This chain joins TRBV7-2 and TRBJ1-2; the D gene is possibly TRBD1 (6 bases). The CDR3 spans 11 residues. In germline, CDR1 is SGHTA, CDR2 FQGNSA. CDR3 DNA sequence: TGTGCCAGCAGCTCGGACAGCCTTCTCGCCTTC. Protein sequence: CASSSDSLLAF.

This chain links TRBV30 with TRBJ1-2, with D perhaps matching TRBD1 (5 bases). Germline lookup yields CDR1 GTSNPN and CDR2 SVGIG (reference sequence). CDR3 length: 13 residues. Deletions cut 2 bases from V and 8 bases from J, with 15 bases between. CDR3 residues: CAWSPPGVRGYTF. The CDR3 nucleotides are TGTGCCTGGAGTCCCCCGGGGGTCCGGGGCTACACCTTC.

The rearrangement joins TRBV4-3 to TRBJ2-5; TRBD1 aligns across 8 bases. The junction had 2 bases not matched to a gene; V was cut back by 1 base and J by 1 base. The CDR3 is 15 residues long. The germline V gene has CDR1 LGHNA and CDR2 YSLEER. Written as DNA, the CDR3 is TGCGCCAGCAGCCAAGTAACAGGGGGCCAAGAGACCCAGTACTTC. Its translation is CASSQVTGGQETQYF.

The chain links TRBV7-8 to TRBJ2-4, with D tentatively TRBD1 (6 bases). Germline CDR1 is SGHVS and CDR2 is FQNEAQ. V dropped 5 bases and J dropped 4 bases, with 12 bases sitting between them. The CDR3 is made up of 14 amino acids. The CDR3 loop reads CASSQGQLKNIQYF. CDR3 DNA sequence: TGTGCCAGCAGCCAAGGACAGTTGAAAAACATTCAGTACTTC. The whole variable domain, remainder taken from reference TRBV7-8 and TRBJ2-4, is GAGVSQSPRYKVAKRGQDVALRCDPISGHVSLFWYQQALGQGPEFLTYFQNEAQLDKSGLPSDRFFAERPEGSVSTLKIQRTQQEDSAVYLCASSQGQLKNIQYFGAGTRLSVL.

The chain is built from TRBV11-2 and TRBJ2-5, with 7 nucleotides matching TRBD1. V was pared by 4 bases and J by 1 base, with 12 bases of the junction left unmatched. Germline V gene lookup returns CDR1 SGHAT and CDR2 FQNNGV. This CDR3 is 17 amino acids long. The CDR3 bases are TGTGCCAGCAGCTCCTGGACTGGACAGGCCCCCCAAGAGACCCAGTACTTC. Translating it yields CASSSWTGQAPQETQYF. Looking up the rest from reference TRBV11-2 and TRBJ2-5 gives the full variable domain: EAGVAQSPRYKIIEKRQSVAFWCNPISGHATLYWYQQILGQGPKLLIQFQNNGVVDDSQLPKDRFSAERLKGVDSTLKIQPAKLEDSAVYLCASSSWTGQAPQETQYFGPGTRLLVL.

V is TRBV5-1 and J is TRBJ2-5, with TRBD1 identical over 8 bases. V lost 4 bases to trimming and J lost 5 bases; unmatched junction nucleotides: 10. The CDR3 has 15 residues. The germline gives CDR1 SGHRS, CDR2 YFSETQ. CDR3 amino acids: CASSTAGGSWETQYF. CDR3 nucleotide sequence: TGCGCCAGCAGCACCGCAGGGGGCTCGTGGGAGACCCAGTACTTC. Variable domain in full (rest from reference TRBV5-1 and TRBJ2-5): KAGVTQTPRYLIKTRGQQVTLSCSPISGHRSVSWYQQTPGQGLQFLFEYFSETQRNKGNFPGRFSGRQFSNSRSEMNVSTLELGDSALYLCASSTAGGSWETQYFGPGTRLLVL.

The chain combines TRBV7-2 with TRBJ2-7; either TRBD1 or TRBD2 may fit D (5 bases each). Trimming cost V 1 base and J 3 bases, with 16 bases left between them. CDR1 and CDR2 from the germline V gene are SGHTA and FQGNSA. The CDR3 length is 16 residues. CDR3 in DNA: TGTGCCAGCAGCTTAGGAGGGGCATTTCGAAGCTACGAGCAGTACTTC. It codes for CASSLGGAFRSYEQYF.

The chain links TRBV30 to TRBJ1-5; D remains unclear. V shed 2 bases and J shed 1 base, with 6 bases lying between them. From germline, CDR1 is GTSNPN and CDR2 SVGIG (reference sequence). The length of the CDR3 is 13 residues. CDR3 amino acids: CAWSIQSNQPQHF. The DNA for the CDR3 is TGTGCCTGGAGTATCCAGAGCAATCAGCCCCAGCATTTT.

The chain carries TRBV9 and TRBJ2-5; D perhaps matches TRBD2 (5 bases). CDR3 length equals 14 residues. Looked up from germline, CDR1 is SGDLS and CDR2 is YYNGEE. The V end was cut by 6 bases, the J end by 5 bases, with 17 bases between. The CDR3 spells CASTGGVWEETQYF. The CDR3 nucleotides read TGTGCCAGCACTGGCGGAGTCTGGGAGGAGACCCAGTACTTC.

The rearrangement links TRBV6-1 to TRBJ2-7; the D is unclear. Per germline, CDR1 MNHNS and CDR2 SASEGT. The CDR3 spans 11 residues. V was trimmed by 5 bases and J by 6 bases, leaving 8 bases between them. CDR3 sequence: CASSFPGEQYF. In DNA, the CDR3 is TGTGCCAGCAGTTTCCCGGGCGAGCAGTACTTC.

A few counts support this clone. This chain links TRBV29-1 with TRBJ1-1, with a tentative D call TRBD1 (5 bases). There are 13 residues in the CDR3. The germline V and J ends were trimmed by 6 bases and 0 bases, with 11 bases remaining between them. Germline V gene data show CDR1 as SQVTM and CDR2 as ANQGSEA. The CDR3 sequence: CSVEDTLNTEAFF. The CDR3 DNA reads as TGCAGCGTGGAGGACACCCTGAACACTGAAGCTTTCTTT.

The CDR3 DNA sequence: TGTGCCAGCAGTGCCTCCGGGACAGGGGGCGCGGTCACTGAAGCTTTCTTT. The encoded protein is CASSASGTGGAVTEAFF. The gene calls are TRBV6-1 and TRBJ1-1, with 12 bases matching TRBD1. CDR3 length: 17 amino acids. In germline, CDR1 is MNHNS, CDR2 SASEGT. The ends lost 4 bases at V and 4 bases at J; junction bases unmatched: 10.

V usage is TRBV6-6 and J usage is TRBJ2-5; possible D gene TRBD2, 7 bases. Germline loops: CDR1 MNHNY, CDR2 SVGAGI (reference sequence). V lost 2 bases to trimming and J lost 5 bases, with 12 bases between them. This CDR3 region has 14 residues. The CDR3 DNA is TGTGCCAGCAGTTACGGGGGGGCCAGGGAGACCCAGTACTTC. Protein: CASSYGGARETQYF.

V and J are TRBV28 and TRBJ1-2; TRBD1 matches 7 bases. V lost 5 bases to trimming and J lost 8 bases; unmatched junction nucleotides: 8. The CDR3 totals 13 residues. CDR1 is MDHEN, CDR2 SYDVKM, per germline. The CDR3 sequence: CASSRGGRKGYTF. CDR3 DNA sequence: TGTGCCAGCAGTCGAGGGGGCAGGAAAGGCTACACCTTC.

The J gene is TRBJ1-6, the V gene TRBV18, with 9 bases lining up with TRBD1. V dropped 4 bases and J dropped 0; count of bases not matched to a gene: 10. Per the germline V gene, CDR1 is KGHSH and CDR2 is LQKENI. This CDR3 contains 19 residues. The CDR3 nucleotides are TGTGCCAGCTCACAAACTCCGGGACAGGGTTCCTCCTATAATTCACCCCTCCACTTT. This sequence encodes CASSQTPGQGSSYNSPLHF.

The chain links TRBV11-2 to TRBJ1-6; possible D gene TRBD1, 5 bases. CDR3 size: 13 residues. The germline V gene encodes CDR1 SGHAT and CDR2 FQNNGV. Trimming took 5 bases from V and 10 from J, leaving 12 bases between them. The CDR3 is CASSVPGYSPLHF. The CDR3 DNA is TGTGCCAGCAGCGTCCCAGGGTACTCACCCCTCCACTTT.